The 25 T cell receptor beta chains presented below share a single source sample, sequenced in a study of blood T cell repertoires in COVID-19 (dated by TCRdb to 2019 to 2021). Receptor amplification or capture employed the immunoSEQ multiplex PCR assay. TCRdb stores this immuneACCESS table with in-frame sequences only. Part of the clones is absent; in the studies checked, under half of the shortfall reflects unresolved V genes, and no reason is known for the rest. The sample table holds about 370,000 clones, of which 70% to 90% were seen once. The ten biggest clones cover approximately 3% of the sample. Material: peripheral blood. These receptors came from a woman aged 25 to 39 with COVID-19, enrolled during active disease.

CDR3 bases: TGTGCCATCAGCCGGGACAGGGGGCAAGAGACCCAGTACTTC. It translates to CAISRDRGQETQYF. The chain joins TRBV10-3 to TRBJ2-5, with 11 bases that match TRBD1. This CDR3 is built from 14 residues. Germline CDR1 ENHRY, CDR2 SYGVKD. V shed 6 bases and J 2 bases; nucleotides not matched to a gene: 2.

The V and J genes are TRBV21-1 and TRBJ2-7; the table calls TRBD2, which could not be checked here. TRBV21-1 is shown as a pseudogene. This CDR3 is 14 amino acids long. The CDR3 here is CASSPGGATYEQYV. CDR3 bases: TGTGCCAGCAGCCCGGGGGGGGCAACCTACGAGCAGTACGTC.

This chain connects TRBV2 to TRBJ1-2, with TRBD1 matching 9 bases. The length of the CDR3 is 14 residues. The germline V gene encodes CDR1 SNHLY and CDR2 FYNNEI. V lost 2 bases and J lost 5; bases outside the gene matches: 3. The CDR3 region has the DNA TGTGCCAGCAGTGAAAGGGGGACAGGGTATGGCTACACCTTC. Translated, it gives CASSERGTGYGYTF.

This clone was seen only a few times. Different DNA sequences within this sample yield the same CDR3. The chain carries TRBV4-2 and TRBJ1-5, with a possible D match to TRBD1 (6 bases). Looked up from germline, CDR1 is LGHNA and CDR2 is YNFKEQ. The V and J ends lost 0 bases and 3 bases respectively, with 12 bases between them. The CDR3 is made up of 16 amino acids. CDR3 nucleotide sequence: TGTGCCAGCAGCCAAGAGGGGCAGGGGAACAATCAGCCCCAGCATTTT. It specifies CASSQEGQGNNQPQHF.

The chain carries TRBV2 and TRBJ1-5; D remains unclear. From germline, CDR1 is SNHLY and CDR2 FYNNEI. Trimming shortened V by 4 bases and J by 4 bases, and 20 bases separated the two germline ends. The CDR3 totals 17 residues. For the CDR3, the DNA is TGTGCCAGCAGTGTCGGCTGGTCCGGAGGTGGGAATCAGCCCCAGCATTTT. Protein: CASSVGWSGGGNQPQHF.

J is TRBJ1-1 and V is TRBV29-1, with TRBD1 matching 9 bases. The CDR3 is 13 residues long. Trimming removed 6 bases from V and 5 bases from J; junction bases left unmatched: 7. Germline-derived CDR1 and CDR2 are SQVTM and ANQGSEA. CDR3 region: CSVVTGGVTEAFF. Here the CDR3 DNA reads TGCAGCGTGGTGACAGGGGGAGTAACTGAAGCTTTCTTT.

V usage is TRBV21-1 and J usage is TRBJ2-7; the table names TRBD2, a call not compared with the DNA. TRBV21-1 is given as a pseudogene. The CDR3 spans 13 residues. Here the CDR3 DNA reads TGTGCCAGCAGCCCCCGGGGGAGCTACGAGCAGTACTTC. This translates into CASSPRGSYEQYF.

This clone was recorded once. The chain employs TRBV7-9 and TRBJ1-4; 7 bases are a match to TRBD1. The CDR3 is 15 residues long. The ends lost 5 bases at V and 7 bases at J; junction bases unmatched: 10. Per the germline V gene, CDR1 is SEHNR and CDR2 is FQNEAQ (reference sequence). CDR3 sequence: CASSLGGGTGEKLFF. The DNA of the CDR3 is TGTGCCAGCAGCCTCGGAGGGGGCACGGGTGAAAAACTGTTTTTT.

This sequence joins TRBV30 and TRBJ2-2; 10 bases match TRBD2. Looked up from germline, CDR1 is GTSNPN and CDR2 is SVGIG (reference sequence). V shed 2 bases and J 6 bases; nucleotides not matched to a gene: 6. The CDR3 covers 15 residues. The CDR3 DNA is TGTGCCTGGAGTTACAGCGGGAGGGCCCCCGGGGAGCTGTTTTTT. Translating it yields CAWSYSGRAPGELFF.

This rearrangement joins TRBV23-1 to TRBJ1-1; D may be TRBD1 (6 bases). TRBV23-1 is identified as an open reading frame with a role that is uncertain. This CDR3 has 14 amino acids. Between the trimmed V and J ends, which lost 8 bases and 4 bases, there was a span of 17 bases. DNA for the CDR3: TGCGCCAGCGATCAACAGGGATGGTTCACTGAAGCTTTCTTT. Encoded protein: CASDQQGWFTEAFF.

V is TRBV7-9 and J is TRBJ1-6; 7 bases fit TRBD1. Trimming at V came to 7 bases and at J to 5 bases, leaving 5 bases not matched to a gene. The V gene's germline CDR1 is SEHNR and CDR2 FQNEAQ (reference sequence). There are 14 residues in the CDR3. This CDR3 reads CASNRGQNNSPLHF. The CDR3 bases are TGTGCCAGCAACCGGGGACAGAATAATTCACCCCTCCACTTT.

J is TRBJ1-1 and V is TRBV28; 8 bases map to TRBD1. In germline, CDR1 is MDHEN, CDR2 SYDVKM. The CDR3 is made up of 12 amino acids. V was pared by 3 bases and J by 14 bases, with 8 bases of the junction left unmatched. CDR3: CASSLATGGRFF. The CDR3 nucleotides are TGTGCCAGCAGTTTGGCAACAGGGGGACGCTTCTTT.

J is TRBJ2-3 and V is TRBV6-2 or TRBV6-3; 12 bases are a match to TRBD2. The CDR3 totals 16 residues. Germline V gives CDR1 MNHEY, CDR2 SVGEGT. The trim removed 2 bases at V and 14 bases at J, leaving 14 bases unmatched. The CDR3 DNA is TGTGCCAGCAGTTACGGGTCCGGACTAGCGGGAAAAGGGGCGTATTTT. This sequence encodes CASSYGSGLAGKGAYF.

Note on this clone: In the same sample, other DNA sequences code for this CDR3. V gene TRBV24-1 combines with J gene TRBJ1-2; D not certain. Germline loops: CDR1 KGHDR, CDR2 SFDVKD. V was cut by 4 bases and J by 4 bases, with 3 bases left in between. This CDR3 has 11 amino acids. CDR3 in DNA: TGTGCCACCAGTGACGGCTATGGCTACACCTTC. Its translation is CATSDGYGYTF.

The chain couples TRBV19 to TRBJ1-1; TRBD1 aligns across 8 bases. The germline CDR1 and CDR2 sequences are LNHDA and SQIVND (reference sequence). Trimming cost V 4 bases and J 3 bases; bases outside gene matches: 13. The length of the CDR3 is 17 residues. The CDR3 protein is CASSTNRDRPSDTEAFF. The CDR3 DNA reads TGTGCCAGTAGTACCAATCGGGACAGGCCTTCAGACACTGAAGCTTTCTTT. Full variable domain (remainder filled in from reference TRBV19 and TRBJ1-1): DGGITQSPKYLFRKEGQNVTLSCEQNLNHDAMYWYRQDPGQGLRLIYYSQIVNDFQKGDIAEGYSVSREKKESFPLTVTSAQKNPTAFYLCASSTNRDRPSDTEAFFGQGTRLTVV.

The chain carries TRBV7-8 and TRBJ2-5; 9 positions match TRBD1. The length of the CDR3 is 16 residues. Trimming removed 5 bases from V and 4 bases from J; junction bases left unmatched: 11. Germline V gives CDR1 SGHVS, CDR2 FQNEAQ. The CDR3 DNA follows: TGTGCCAGCAGCAAAGGAGACAGGGGGACTGGAGAGACCCAGTACTTC. Translating it yields CASSKGDRGTGETQYF.

This clone appeared a single time. One junction end disagrees with the germline gene, perhaps due to a read error. The rearrangement links TRBV10-2 to TRBJ2-5; TRBD2 is a possible D gene (8 bases). The CDR3 is 13 residues long. CDR1 and CDR2 (germline): WSHSY, SAAADI. The CDR3 spells CASSEATGTRKDF. The CDR3 DNA sequence: TGCGCCAGCAGTGAGGCGACAGGGACTAGAAAGGACTTC.

The chain links TRBV7-6 to TRBJ2-7; 9 nucleotides align to TRBD1. With V trimmed by 5 bases and J by 3 bases, 8 bases remained unmatched. CDR3 length equals 15 residues. Per germline, CDR1 SGHVS and CDR2 FNYEAQ. The CDR3 loop is CASSPGQGIGYEQYF. The CDR3 DNA is TGTGCCAGCAGCCCCGGACAGGGGATAGGCTACGAGCAGTACTTC.

This clone appeared a single time. The chain is built from TRBV19 and TRBJ1-5; D gene uncertain. With 3 bases removed from V and 0 bases from J, the gap between germline ends came to 6 bases. The germline gives CDR1 LNHDA, CDR2 SQIVND (reference sequence). The CDR3 sequence is 14 residues long. CDR3 amino acids: CASSIVDSNQPQHF. DNA of the CDR3: TGTGCCAGTAGTATTGTAGATAGCAATCAGCCCCAGCATTTT.

The chain couples TRBV12-3 or TRBV12-4 to TRBJ1-2, with no clear D. V lost 8 bases, J lost 8 bases, and 12 bases lay in between. The CDR3 totals 11 residues. The CDR3 nucleotides read TGTGCCAGCCGCCGAATGCGGGGCTACACCTTC. Protein sequence: CASRRMRGYTF.

The chain is built from TRBV4-1 and TRBJ2-3, with TRBD1 matching over 12 bases. Looked up from germline, CDR1 is MGHRA and CDR2 is YSYEKL. V dropped 0 bases and J dropped 6; count of bases not matched to a gene: 7. CDR3 length equals 17 residues. Here the CDR3 DNA reads TGCGCCAGCAGCCAAGATCGGGGACAGGGGGCAGGGGATACGCAGTATTTT. As protein: CASSQDRGQGAGDTQYF.

V gene TRBV27 combines with J gene TRBJ2-7; D perhaps matches TRBD1 (5 bases). Germline lookup yields CDR1 MNHEY and CDR2 SMNVEV (reference sequence). Trimming left V 2 bases short and J 4 bases short, with 9 bases between. The CDR3 covers 13 residues. CDR3 DNA sequence: TGTGCCAGCAGTTTAGCAGGGAATTACGAGCAGTACTTC. It encodes CASSLAGNYEQYF.

The J gene is TRBJ2-5, the V gene TRBV18; 8 bases line up with TRBD1. Germline CDR1 reads KGHSH; CDR2 reads LQKENI. The CDR3 contains 16 residues. V shed 2 bases and J 3 bases; nucleotides not matched to a gene: 8. For the CDR3, the DNA is TGTGCCAGCTCACCAAATATTCAGGGGGCGAAAGAGACCCAGTACTTC. Amino acid sequence: CASSPNIQGAKETQYF.

V is TRBV5-1 and J is TRBJ2-1, with 8 bases aligning to TRBD1. V gave up 2 bases and J gave up 6 bases; unmatched junction bases: 4. Germline V gene data show CDR1 as SGHRS and CDR2 as YFSETQ. This CDR3 is built from 14 residues. For the CDR3, the DNA is TGCGCCAGCAGCTTACAAACAGGGGGCAATGAGCAGTTCTTC. Its protein is CASSLQTGGNEQFF.

The CDR3 region is CASSLNRYEQYV. CDR3 nucleotides: TGTGCCAGCAGCTTGAACAGGTACGAGCAGTACGTC. This chain uses TRBV5-8 with TRBJ2-7, with a possible D match to TRBD1 (5 bases). The CDR3 spans 12 residues. Per the germline V gene, CDR1 is SGHTS and CDR2 is YDEGEE. Trimming shortened V by 1 base and J by 4 bases, and 6 bases separated the two germline ends.